Below, 20 T cell receptor beta chains from the same sample are listed, as sequenced in a study of T cell responses to AZD1222 COVID-19 vaccine. TCRdb's copy holds only in-frame clones and misses some; the assay was immunoSEQ multiplex PCR. The profile shows over 120,000 clones, 90% to 95% of them singletons. Specimen: peripheral blood, collected after recovery from COVID-19. These receptor sequences come from an adult who had recovered from COVID-19.

The V and J genes are TRBV11-2 and TRBJ1-3; D uncertain. There are 15 residues in the CDR3. Trimming took 1 base from V and 0 from J, leaving 7 bases between them. Germline V CDR1 and CDR2: SGHAT, FQNNGV. The CDR3 nucleotides are TGTGCCAGCAGCTTAGCCACCCACTCTGGAAACACCATATATTTT. Protein product: CASSLATHSGNTIYF.

The genes are TRBV19 and TRBJ2-2, with a possible D match to TRBD2 (5 bases). The V end lost 7 bases, the J end lost 5 bases, and 23 bases lay between the germline ends. CDR3 size: 17 residues. Germline loops: CDR1 LNHDA, CDR2 SQIVND (reference sequence). Written as DNA, the CDR3 is TGTGCCAGTACCATCTCCCCACAAGCGGAGATTACCGGGGAGCTGTTTTTT. Protein sequence: CASTISPQAEITGELFF. Using reference TRBV19 and TRBJ2-2 for the parts outside the CDR3, the full variable domain is DGGITQSPKYLFRKEGQNVTLSCEQNLNHDAMYWYRQDPGQGLRLIYYSQIVNDFQKGDIAEGYSVSREKKESFPLTVTSAQKNPTAFYLCASTISPQAEITGELFFGEGSRLTVL.

This clone is a singleton in its sample. The V gene is TRBV5-1, the J gene TRBJ1-1, with a possible D match to TRBD1 (6 bases). Trimming cost V 5 bases and J 3 bases, with 14 bases left between them. The CDR3 sequence is 14 residues long. Germline V gene sequence: CDR1 SGHRS, CDR2 YFSETQ. The CDR3 spells CASREQGKYTEAFF. CDR3 coding DNA: TGCGCCAGCAGGGAACAGGGAAAGTACACTGAAGCTTTCTTT.

The V call is TRBV20-1, the J call TRBJ1-1, with no clear D. Trimming pared 3 bases from V and 7 bases from J, leaving 18 bases between. This CDR3 contains 14 residues. Germline values: CDR1 DFQATT, CDR2 SNEGSKA (reference sequence). CDR3 DNA: TGCAGTGCTAGTCTACCGGTAACTTGGGTTGAAGCTTTCTTT. Its protein product is CSASLPVTWVEAFF.

This sequence joins TRBV4-1 and TRBJ2-7, with D possibly matching TRBD2 (6 bases). CDR1 MGHRA and CDR2 YSYEKL come from the germline V gene. V lost 1 base and J 4 bases, leaving 17 bases between the germline ends. This CDR3 contains 16 residues. The CDR3 DNA sequence: TGCGCCAGCAGCCAAGGGCCCGGGGGTGGACGGTACGAGCAGTACTTC. This encodes CASSQGPGGGRYEQYF.

V is TRBV27 and J is TRBJ1-5, with TRBD1 as a possible D gene (5 bases). CDR3 size: 15 residues. Looked up from germline, CDR1 is MNHEY and CDR2 is SMNVEV (reference sequence). The V and J ends lost 5 bases and 7 bases respectively, with 18 bases between them. For the CDR3, the DNA is TGTGCCAGCAGTGCGGGTCAGGGCGCAAAACAGCCCCAGCATTTT. The encoded protein is CASSAGQGAKQPQHF.

V usage is TRBV20-1 and J usage is TRBJ2-1; 12 bases agree with TRBD2. Germline CDR1 is DFQATT and CDR2 is SNEGSKA (reference sequence). V shed 3 bases and J 6 bases; nucleotides not matched to a gene: 15. This CDR3 has 18 amino acids. The DNA for the CDR3 is TGCAGTGCTAGTGGTCCGGCTAGCGGGAGGGTGTTTCTCAATGAGCAGTTCTTC. Amino acid sequence: CSASGPASGRVFLNEQFF.

The rearrangement joins TRBV4-1 to TRBJ1-1; D is ambiguous. CDR1 and CDR2 (germline): MGHRA, YSYEKL. The CDR3 contains 15 residues. V was trimmed by 1 base and J by 1 base, leaving 10 bases between them. The chain's CDR3 is CASSQGGSANTEAFF. CDR3 in DNA: TGCGCCAGCAGCCAAGGAGGGAGCGCGAACACTGAAGCTTTCTTT.

V is TRBV2 and J is TRBJ1-3; no reliable D call. V gave up 3 bases and J gave up 0 bases, with 12 bases separating them. The CDR3 is 16 amino acids. Germline CDR1 reads SNHLY; CDR2 reads FYNNEI. The CDR3 DNA follows: TGTGCCAGCAGTGAGTCAGGCACCTTCTCTGGAAACACCATATATTTT. This gives the protein CASSESGTFSGNTIYF.

The chain carries TRBV5-1 and TRBJ2-1; 9 bases line up with TRBD2. From germline, CDR1 is SGHRS and CDR2 YFSETQ. V shed 1 base, J shed 9 bases, and the junction held 17 bases outside the gene matches. The CDR3 is 18 residues long. The CDR3 protein is CASSLPQPASGTVFEQFF. In DNA, the CDR3 is TGCGCCAGCAGCTTGCCGCAGCCGGCTAGCGGGACTGTCTTTGAGCAGTTCTTC.

V usage is TRBV18 and J usage is TRBJ1-1; D gene ambiguous. V was trimmed by 2 bases and J by 1 base, leaving 8 bases between them. This CDR3 region has 14 residues. Germline loops: CDR1 KGHSH, CDR2 LQKENI. CDR3 nucleotide sequence: TGTGCCAGCTCACCAGGGCAGAAGAACACTGAAGCTTTCTTT. Translating it yields CASSPGQKNTEAFF.

J is TRBJ1-1 and V is TRBV29-1, with a possible D match to TRBD1 (6 bases). CDR3 length: 12 residues. In germline, CDR1 is SQVTM, CDR2 ANQGSEA. The V end lost 4 bases, the J end lost 4 bases, and 10 bases lay between the germline ends. The CDR3 region has the DNA TGCAGCGTTGGGGGGGCAGTCACTGAAGCTTTCTTT. Protein: CSVGGAVTEAFF. Combining the CDR3 with reference TRBV29-1 and TRBJ1-1 gives the whole variable domain SAVISQKPSRDICQRGTSLTIQCQVDSQVTMMFWYRQQPGQSLTLIATANQGSEATYESGFVIDKFPISRPNLTFSTLTVSNMSPEDSSIYLCSVGGAVTEAFFGQGTRLTVV.

The rearrangement links TRBV11-3 to TRBJ1-1, with a possible D match to TRBD1 (5 bases). Germline values: CDR1 SGHNT, CDR2 YENEEA. This CDR3 is built from 13 residues. The V and J ends lost 5 bases and 1 base respectively, with 8 bases between them. CDR3 nucleotides: TGTGCCAGCAGCCGACAGACGAACACTGAAGCTTTCTTT. This codes for CASSRQTNTEAFF.

The chain employs TRBV11-1 and TRBJ2-1, with TRBD1 identical over 8 bases. The CDR3 covers 15 residues. Germline CDR1 and CDR2: SGHAT and FQDESV (reference sequence). After removal of 5 bases from V and 5 bases from J, the junction contained 8 bases not matched to a gene. The CDR3 bases are TGTGCCAGCAGCCCGATGGACAGGGCGCACAATGAGCAGTTCTTC. This codes for CASSPMDRAHNEQFF.

The chain carries TRBV23-1 and TRBJ2-7; D possibly uses TRBD1 or TRBD2 (5 bases each). TRBV23-1 is an ORF for which the function is uncertain. Trimming removed 0 bases at V and 2 bases at J, with 14 bases between. The CDR3 spans 16 residues. In DNA, the CDR3 is TGCGCCAGCAGTCAATCGGTGGAGCTGGGGGCCTACGAGCAGTACTTC. Amino acids: CASSQSVELGAYEQYF.

The chain links TRBV2 to TRBJ2-1; D ambiguous. V gave up 6 bases and J gave up 0 bases, with 9 bases separating them. The CDR3 loop spans 14 amino acids. Germline loops: CDR1 SNHLY, CDR2 FYNNEI. As DNA, the CDR3 is TGTGCCAGCAGGGTCTCAAGCTCCTACAATGAGCAGTTCTTC. Its translation is CASRVSSSYNEQFF.

V usage is TRBV12-3 or TRBV12-4 and J usage is TRBJ1-2, with D possibly TRBD1 on 5 matching bases. Between the trimmed V and J ends, which lost 3 bases and 4 bases, there was a span of 9 bases. CDR3 size: 13 residues. The CDR3 DNA sequence: TGTGCCAGCAGTTTGAGGGGAGCCTATGGCTACACCTTC. Translated, it gives CASSLRGAYGYTF.

The chain couples TRBV3-1 (or the pseudogene TRBV3-2) to TRBJ1-3; the D is unclear. The CDR3 consists of 12 residues. Trimming left V 1 base short and J 5 bases short, with 3 bases between. Germline CDR1 and CDR2: LGHDT and YNNKEL (reference sequence). CDR3 protein: CASSQARNTIYF. In DNA form, the CDR3 reads TGTGCCAGCAGCCAAGCGCGAAACACCATATATTTT.

This chain uses TRBV6-5 with TRBJ2-2; 9 nucleotides agree with TRBD1. The junction had 3 bases not matched to a gene; V was cut back by 4 bases and J by 3 bases. Looked up from germline, CDR1 is MNHEY and CDR2 is SVGAGI. The length of the CDR3 is 15 residues. CDR3 sequence reads: CASSLQGAHTGELFF. CDR3 nucleotides: TGTGCCAGCAGTTTACAGGGGGCTCACACCGGGGAGCTGTTTTTT.

The chain combines TRBV15 with TRBJ1-4; D gene unclear. V lost 0 bases and J 5 bases, leaving 13 bases between the germline ends. This CDR3 is built from 16 residues. CDR1 is LNHNV, CDR2 YYDKDF, per germline (reference sequence). For the CDR3, the DNA is TGTGCCACCAGCAGAGACCCAGCCTCGGTGAATGAAAAACTGTTTTTT. Protein product: CATSRDPASVNEKLFF.